The source of this T cell receptor beta chain is a study of cytomegalovirus exposure and HLA in healthy donors. The CDR3 extends over 13 amino acids. Germline V gene data show CDR1 as SQVTM and CDR2 as ANQGSEA. Trimming removed 7 bases from V and 9 bases from J, with 16 bases in between. 13 Jbeta primers and 60 Vbeta primers were used for the PCR. Profiled with immunoSEQ multiplex PCR; TCRdb holds only in-frame clones, not every one. The table lists 150,000 to 200,000 clones, roughly 82% of them singletons, with approximately 1.6% in the top ten. The material sequenced was PBMCs. This sequence joins TRBV29-1 and TRBJ1-6; tentative D call: TRBD1 (5 bases). The TCR comes from a woman aged 25 to 39 in good health and CMV-seronegative. Here the CDR3 reads CSARDGGGSPLHF. The CDR3 DNA sequence: TGCAGCGCCAGGGACGGGGGTGGTTCACCCCTCCACTTT.